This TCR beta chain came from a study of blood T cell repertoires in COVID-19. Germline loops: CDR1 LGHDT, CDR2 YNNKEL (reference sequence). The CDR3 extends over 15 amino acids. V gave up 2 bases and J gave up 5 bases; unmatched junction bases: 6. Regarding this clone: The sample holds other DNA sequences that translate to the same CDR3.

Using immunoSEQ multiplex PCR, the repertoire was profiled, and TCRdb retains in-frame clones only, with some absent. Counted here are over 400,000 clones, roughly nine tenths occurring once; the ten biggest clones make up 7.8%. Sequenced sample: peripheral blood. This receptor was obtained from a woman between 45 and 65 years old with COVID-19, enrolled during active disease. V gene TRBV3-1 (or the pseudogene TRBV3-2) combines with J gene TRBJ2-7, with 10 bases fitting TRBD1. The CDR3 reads CASSQTGQGIHEQYF. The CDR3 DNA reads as TGTGCCAGCAGCCAAACGGGACAGGGGATACACGAGCAGTACTTC.